This T cell receptor beta chain was profiled in a study of T cells in tumors after PD-1 blockade. About the research overall: A subset received ongoing vismodegib 150 mg daily alongside anti-PD-1 therapy.

Produced via immunoSEQ multiplex PCR; TCRdb's table is partial and in-frame only. The sample contains 30,000 to 35,000 clones, 73% of which appear only once. Input was about 616 ng to 6,500 ng of genomic DNA from tumor or blood. Germline CDR1 reads MNHEY; CDR2 reads SVGAGI. CDR3 length equals 14 residues. The V end lost 6 bases, the J end lost 1 base, and 11 bases lay between the germline ends. The chain has TRBV6-5 and TRBJ2-3; no definite D call. The sequences come from PBMCs, collected after anti-PD-1 treatment. This receptor was obtained from a human donor with basal cell carcinoma. The CDR3 bases are TGTGCCAGCAGCTTCAGCGAGGGCACAGATACGCAGTATTTT. Translating gives CASSFSEGTDTQYF.